The clone carrying this T cell receptor (beta chain) was observed a single time. These data belong to a study of shared clonotypes between healthy human individuals. The overall study: CD8 memory received one plate per donor, CD8 naive two, CD4 memory three and CD4 naive three.

The CD4+ fraction was divided into a CD45RA+ naive subset and a CD45RA-negative memory subset. Generated by immunoSEQ multiplex PCR, the TCRdb table keeps only in-frame clones and is missing some. The sample carries over a million clones, around 95% recorded once. CDR1 is SNHLY, CDR2 FYNNEI, per germline. The CDR3 has 13 amino acids. V was clipped by 7 bases and J by 5 bases, with 15 bases between them. Sequencing input: naive CD4+ T cells sorted from blood. Noted subset: CD45RA+ positively selected. This sequence was found in a man aged 25-45 years in good health. The chain uses TRBV2 and TRBJ2-7; D not certain. CDR3 in amino acids: CASNVRVRNEQYF. CDR3 in DNA: TGTGCCAGCAACGTAAGAGTAAGAAACGAGCAGTACTTC.